These 26 T cell receptor beta chains originate from one sample sequenced in a study of blood T cells in healthy people across ages. Sample-barcoded 5' priming and a J-beta primer mix drove a second PCR of about 6 to 11 cycles. MiXCR, applied by TCRdb to the 5' RACE reads, yields one record per CDR3 protein. The sample carries about 640,000 distinct CDR3 sequences, 58% recorded once. Specimen: blood. Receptors were obtained from a man aged 55 to 69 in good health.

This clonotype is a singleton in its sample. The genes are TRBV9 and TRBJ2-2, with 7 positions matching TRBD1. V was clipped by 0 bases and J by 2 bases; unmatched bases: 4. The CDR3 has 16 residues. The germline V gene encodes CDR1 SGDLS and CDR2 YYNGEE. The CDR3 DNA sequence: TGTGCCAGCAGCGTAGTGCCAGGGGGTAACACCGGGGAGCTGTTTTTT. Its translation is CASSVVPGGNTGELFF. The full variable domain, with the rest looked up from reference TRBV9 and TRBJ2-2, is DSGVTQTPKHLITATGQRVTLRCSPRSGDLSVYWYQQSLDQGLQFLIQYYNGEERAKGNILERFSAQQFPDLHSELNLSSLELGDSALYFCASSVVPGGNTGELFFGEGSRLTVL.

The chain uses TRBV19 and TRBJ2-1; TRBD2 matches at 7 bases. CDR3 size: 13 residues. J was trimmed by 15 bases and V by 3 bases; bases with no gene match: 11. From germline, CDR1 is LNHDA and CDR2 SQIVND (reference sequence). The CDR3 region has the DNA TGTGCCAGTAGTATGGCCCTAGCGGACGGTCGGTTCTTC. It yields the protein CASSMALADGRFF.

The chain has TRBV3-1 and TRBJ2-1; D is unclear. CDR1 is LGHDT, CDR2 YNNKEL, per germline (reference sequence). The CDR3 covers 14 residues. Trimming pared 1 base from V and 7 bases from J, leaving 11 bases between. The CDR3: CASSQGRVANEQFF. CDR3 in DNA: TGTGCCAGCAGCCAAGGCCGCGTGGCAAATGAGCAGTTCTTC.

In its sample, this clonotype was seen a few times. The CDR3 sequence is CASSESGAGSGEQYF. Here the CDR3 DNA reads TGCGCCAGCAGTGAGTCAGGGGCGGGCTCGGGCGAGCAGTACTTC. The V call is TRBV10-2, the J call TRBJ2-4; D tentatively fits TRBD1 or TRBD2 (5 bases each). The J call could be wrong; TRBJ2-7 is a better fit for the DNA end. The CDR3 length is 15 residues. Germline V gene sequence: CDR1 WSHSY, CDR2 SAAADI.

In DNA form, the CDR3 reads TGTGCCAGCAGTGGGCTTCGGGGGGGTGAGCAGTTCTTC. Amino acids: CASSGLRGGEQFF. The chain links TRBV6-4 to TRBJ2-1; TRBD2 aligns across 8 bases. CDR3 size: 13 residues. CDR1 is MRHNA, CDR2 SNTAGT, per germline. J gave up 9 bases and V 4 bases, and 5 bases lay outside the gene matches.

The chain couples TRBV29-1 to TRBJ1-2, with D perhaps matching TRBD1 (6 bases). This CDR3 has 13 amino acids. Between the trimmed V and J ends, which lost 7 bases and 4 bases, there was a span of 16 bases. The germline V gene encodes CDR1 SQVTM and CDR2 ANQGSEA. The chain's CDR3 is CSAEDRRVYGYTF. The CDR3 bases are TGCAGCGCGGAAGACAGGAGAGTCTATGGCTACACCTTC.

The V call is TRBV2, the J call TRBJ2-2; no clear D. V lost 6 bases to trimming and J lost 0 bases, with 8 bases between them. The CDR3 has 14 amino acids. Germline assignment: CDR1 SNHLY and CDR2 FYNNEI. The CDR3 coding sequence is TGTGCCAGCAGCGCCACTCCGAACACCGGGGAGCTGTTTTTT. This translates into CASSATPNTGELFF.

Remarks on this clonotype: A much bigger clone sits one base away, suggesting this may be a read error. This rearrangement joins TRBV5-1 to TRBJ2-7, with 7 positions matching TRBD2. The V gene end was trimmed by 4 bases and the J gene end by 7 bases; junction bases not matched to a gene: 14. This CDR3 comprises 15 residues. Germline V lookup: CDR1 SGHRS, CDR2 YFSETQ. CDR3 bases: TGCGCCAGCAGCGGGGGGGGTGGCTCCTACAATGAGCAGTACTTC. Translation: CASSGGGGSYNEQYF.

About this clonotype itself: The junction differs from germline at one of its ends, possibly a read error. The genes are TRBV7-2 and TRBJ2-3, with D possibly TRBD1 on 6 matching bases. Per the germline V gene, CDR1 is SGHTA and CDR2 is FQGNSA. The CDR3 has 13 amino acids. The CDR3 nucleotides are TGTGTCAGCCACAGGGATAGCACAGATACGCAGTATTTT. Its translation: CVSHRDSTDTQYF.

The chain carries TRBV18 and TRBJ2-3; D is possibly TRBD2 (6 bases). V dropped 1 base and J dropped 3 bases, with 11 bases sitting between them. Germline CDR1 reads KGHSH; CDR2 reads LQKENI. There are 15 residues in the CDR3. This CDR3 reads CASSPLEGPTDTQYF. In nucleotides, the CDR3 is TGTGCCAGCTCACCACTGGAGGGTCCGACAGATACGCAGTATTTT.

This clonotype was counted once. The chain joins TRBV2 to TRBJ2-7; D is undetermined. CDR3 length: 12 residues. Germline CDR1 is SNHLY and CDR2 is FYNNEI. Trimming removed 3 bases at V and 0 bases at J, with 3 bases between. In DNA form, the CDR3 reads TGTGCCAGCAGTGAGGCCTCCTACGAGCAGTACTTC. Encoded protein: CASSEASYEQYF. The full variable domain, with the rest looked up from reference TRBV2 and TRBJ2-7, is EPEVTQTPSHQVTQMGQEVILRCVPISNHLYFYWYRQILGQKVEFLVSFYNNEISEKSEIFDDQFSVERPDGSNFTLKIRSTKLEDSAMYFCASSEASYEQYFGPGTRLTVT.

V usage is TRBV10-3 and J usage is TRBJ2-5, with a possible D match to TRBD1 (5 bases). V lost 10 bases to trimming and J lost 4 bases, with 19 bases between them. The germline V gene has CDR1 ENHRY and CDR2 SYGVKD. CDR3 length: 14 residues. The CDR3: CATRGGANGETQYF. The CDR3 bases are TGTGCCACCCGAGGTGGGGCCAATGGAGAGACCCAGTACTTC.

This clonotype has a single count. The chain links TRBV12-3 or TRBV12-4 to TRBJ1-1; a possible D gene is TRBD1 (6 bases). The CDR3 runs 14 residues. V lost 6 bases and J 0 bases, leaving 11 bases between the germline ends. CDR3 amino acids: CASSRTAMNTEAFF. DNA for the CDR3: TGTGCCAGCAGCCGGACAGCCATGAACACTGAAGCTTTCTTT.

The chain employs TRBV20-1 and TRBJ2-1, with 13 bases aligning to TRBD2. This CDR3 has 14 amino acids. Germline lookup yields CDR1 DFQATT and CDR2 SNEGSKA (reference sequence). Trimming at V came to 6 bases and at J to 10 bases, leaving 9 bases not matched to a gene. Written as DNA, the CDR3 is TGCAGTGCAAGACTAGCGGGGGGCATGTGGGAGCAGTTCTTC. Protein sequence: CSARLAGGMWEQFF.

On this clonotype itself: This sequence may be a read error, since a much larger clone differs from it by one base. The rearrangement uses TRBV20-1 and TRBJ2-7; 9 bases line up with TRBD2. Germline V gives CDR1 DFQATT, CDR2 SNEGSKA (reference sequence). After removal of 5 bases from V and 7 bases from J, the junction contained 6 bases not matched to a gene. This CDR3 comprises 12 residues. Here the CDR3 DNA reads TGCAGTGCTGAGCGGGGGGCAGGTGAGCAGTACTTC. This sequence encodes CSAERGAGEQYF.

There are a few counts of this clonotype. This chain uses TRBV7-8 with TRBJ2-1; D is undetermined. CDR1 and CDR2 from the germline V gene are SGHVS and FQNEAQ. The CDR3 covers 18 residues. The V and J ends lost 5 bases and 0 bases respectively, with 20 bases between them. For the CDR3, the DNA is TGTGCCAGCAGCCCGGACCCCCCTACTACGTTCTCCTACAATGAGCAGTTCTTC. It translates to CASSPDPPTTFSYNEQFF.

This clonotype appeared a few times. The gene calls are TRBV24-1 and TRBJ2-5; 7 bases match TRBD2. Germline assignment: CDR1 KGHDR and CDR2 SFDVKD. CDR3 size: 15 residues. J gave up 4 bases and V 9 bases, and 13 bases lay outside the gene matches. Here the CDR3 reads CATGLPLAAGETQYF. CDR3 in DNA: TGTGCCACCGGGTTACCTCTAGCGGCGGGAGAGACCCAGTACTTC.

This clonotype was picked up a small number of times. J is TRBJ2-4 and V is TRBV7-2; the D call may be TRBD1 or TRBD2 (6 bases each). Trimming shortened V by 1 base and J by 6 bases, and 16 bases separated the two germline ends. The CDR3 has 16 amino acids. The V gene's germline CDR1 is SGHTA and CDR2 FQGNSA. The CDR3 coding sequence is TGTGCCAGCAGCTTAGGGAGGGGGTACCAAGCAAACATTCAGTACTTC. Amino acid sequence: CASSLGRGYQANIQYF.

In its sample, this clonotype was seen a few times. J is TRBJ2-5 and V is TRBV6-2 or TRBV6-3; D not certain. CDR1 MNHEY and CDR2 SVGEGT come from the germline V gene. V was shortened by 1 base and J by 7 bases, with 10 bases between the two germline ends. CDR3 length equals 13 residues. Here the CDR3 reads CASSYLIVGTQYF. The CDR3 coding sequence is TGTGCCAGCAGTTACTTAATTGTGGGGACCCAGTACTTC.

This clonotype was seen a few times. CDR3 amino acids: CASSLGFDYGYTF. The CDR3 nucleotides read TGTGCCAGCAGCTTAGGCTTCGACTATGGCTACACCTTC. V and J are TRBV7-9 and TRBJ1-2, with D hard to call. CDR1 SEHNR and CDR2 FQNEAQ come from the germline V gene (reference sequence). The CDR3 length is 13 residues. V was clipped by 1 base and J by 3 bases, with 6 bases between them.

The table lists this clonotype with a count of one. This rearrangement joins TRBV3-1 to TRBJ1-6; a weak D match, TRBD1 (5 bases). The CDR3 sequence is 15 residues long. V was pared by 4 bases and J by 6 bases, with 13 bases between. Germline V gene lookup returns CDR1 LGHDT and CDR2 YNNKEL (reference sequence). The CDR3 DNA sequence: TGTGCCAGCAGCCGTCCCGGGGGACTTAATTCACCCCTCCACTTT. This sequence encodes CASSRPGGLNSPLHF.

This clonotype was seen many times. The rearrangement links TRBV28 to TRBJ1-4, with D possibly TRBD1 on 5 matching bases. The V gene lost 7 bases and the J gene lost 8 bases, with 17 bases spanning the gap. Germline assignment: CDR1 MDHEN and CDR2 SYDVKM. CDR3 length: 14 residues. CDR3 protein: CASIPEQGREKLFF. The CDR3 DNA is TGTGCCAGCATTCCAGAGCAGGGTCGAGAAAAACTGTTTTTT. The whole variable domain, filled in from reference TRBV28 and TRBJ1-4, reads DVKVTQSSRYLVKRTGEKVFLECVQDMDHENMFWYRQDPGLGLRLIYFSYDVKMKEKGDIPEGYSVSREKKERFSLILESASTNQTSMYLCASIPEQGREKLFFGSGTQLSVL.

The rearrangement joins TRBV20-1 to TRBJ2-5; weak D call: TRBD1 (5 bases). The end of the DNA aligns better with TRBJ2-4, so the J call may be wrong. The germline V gene has CDR1 DFQATT and CDR2 SNEGSKA (reference sequence). This CDR3 is built from 12 residues. The CDR3 loop is CSASGKGYIQYF. In nucleotides, the CDR3 is TGCAGTGCTAGTGGCAAGGGGTACATTCAGTACTTC.

The V gene is TRBV3-1, the J gene TRBJ2-7; 7 positions agree with TRBD2. CDR3 size: 14 residues. V lost 4 bases, J lost 1 base, and 4 bases stayed unmatched. The germline V gene has CDR1 LGHDT and CDR2 YNNKEL (reference sequence). CDR3 protein: CASSRKGGSYEQYF. Here the CDR3 DNA reads TGTGCCAGCAGCCGAAAGGGAGGGTCCTACGAGCAGTACTTC.

The rearrangement uses TRBV7-2 and TRBJ2-3, with 7 bases aligning to TRBD2. Per the germline V gene, CDR1 is SGHTA and CDR2 is FQGNSA. V dropped 4 bases and J dropped 7; count of bases not matched to a gene: 11. The CDR3 consists of 15 residues. Written as DNA, the CDR3 is TGTGCCAGCAGCTACTCGAGCGGGGACGTAAATACGCAGTATTTT. As protein: CASSYSSGDVNTQYF.

The chain employs TRBV3-1 and TRBJ2-7; D remains unclear. The CDR3 consists of 15 residues. CDR1 and CDR2 from the germline V gene are LGHDT and YNNKEL (reference sequence). The V end lost 0 bases, the J end lost 2 bases, and 11 bases lay between the germline ends. The CDR3: CASSQDLAAPYEQYF. In nucleotides, the CDR3 is TGTGCCAGCAGCCAAGATCTCGCAGCTCCCTACGAGCAGTACTTC.